A single sample is the source of the 22 T cell receptor beta chains below, sequenced in a study of shared clonotypes between healthy human individuals. The assay was immunoSEQ multiplex PCR, and TCRdb's table has in-frame clones only and misses some. The sample consists of about 340,000 clones, roughly 70% of them appearing once. The sequenced sample was memory CD4+ T cells sorted from blood. Subset meaning: CD45RA-negative fraction. All receptors derive from a man younger than 45 in good health.

This clone was picked up one time. One junction end disagrees with the germline gene, perhaps due to a read error. The chain combines TRBV6-1 with TRBJ1-5; TRBD1 matches at 8 bases. Germline lookup yields CDR1 MNHNS and CDR2 SASEGT. The CDR3 runs to 14 residues. The CDR3 sequence: CASSDRGRAQSQHF. In DNA form, the CDR3 reads TGTGCCAGCAGTGACAGGGGGCGTGCTCAGTCCCAGCATTTT.

The chain uses TRBV7-7 and TRBJ2-5, with D perhaps matching TRBD2 (5 bases). CDR3 length: 16 amino acids. The ends were cut back, 5 bases at V and 5 bases at J, with 21 bases in the middle. Germline V gives CDR1 SSHAT, CDR2 FNYEAQ (reference sequence). The CDR3 DNA reads TGTGCCAGCAGCATCGGACGGGGTCTTACCAGGGAGACCCAGTACTTC. It encodes CASSIGRGLTRETQYF.

The J gene is TRBJ2-7, the V gene TRBV27; 7 positions match TRBD2. Trimming took 5 bases from V and 1 from J; bases not matched to a gene: 14. The CDR3 length is 17 residues. CDR1 MNHEY and CDR2 SMNVEV come from the germline V gene (reference sequence). The CDR3 loop reads CASSPRVGGGRSYEQYF. The CDR3 region has the DNA TGTGCCAGCAGTCCCCGGGTTGGGGGGGGTCGTTCCTACGAGCAGTACTTC.

The rearrangement joins TRBV5-1 to TRBJ2-1; D gene unclear. V was clipped by 2 bases and J by 4 bases, with 7 bases between them. The length of the CDR3 is 13 residues. CDR1 and CDR2 (germline): SGHRS, YFSETQ. CDR3 DNA sequence: TGCGCCAGCAGCTTACGTCCATACAATGAGCAGTTCTTC. As protein: CASSLRPYNEQFF.

The chain couples TRBV7-2 to TRBJ2-7; perhaps TRBD2 as D (5 bases). The ends were cut back, 1 base at V and 6 bases at J, with 10 bases in the middle. Germline loops: CDR1 SGHTA, CDR2 FQGNSA. CDR3 length: 13 amino acids. The CDR3 region is CASSLVRGSEQYF. The CDR3 bases are TGTGCCAGCAGCTTAGTCCGTGGGAGCGAGCAGTACTTC.

This sequence joins TRBV19 and TRBJ2-2, with D maybe TRBD2 (6 bases). V lost 7 bases, J lost 0 bases, and 12 bases lay in between. The CDR3 contains 15 residues. Germline-derived CDR1 and CDR2 are LNHDA and SQIVND (reference sequence). The CDR3 nucleotides are TGTGCCAGTAAGGGCGCGGGACCGAACACCGGGGAGCTGTTTTTT. Translating gives CASKGAGPNTGELFF.

The chain links TRBV5-1 to TRBJ2-6; D is unresolved. This CDR3 is 16 amino acids long. The V end lost 0 bases, the J end lost 1 base, and 8 bases lay between the germline ends. Germline V gene lookup returns CDR1 SGHRS and CDR2 YFSETQ. The CDR3 DNA follows: TGCGCCAGCAGCTTGGCGACGGCGTCTGGGGCCAACGTCCTGACTTTC. It yields the protein CASSLATASGANVLTF.

This rearrangement joins TRBV7-9 to TRBJ1-1; a possible D gene is TRBD1 (6 bases). Germline CDR1 and CDR2: SEHNR and FQNEAQ (reference sequence). The CDR3 contains 17 residues. V was trimmed by 5 bases and J by 1 base, leaving 20 bases between them. This CDR3 reads CASSPLGGGQENTEAFF. In DNA, the CDR3 is TGTGCCAGCAGCCCCCTGGGGGGGGGCCAAGAGAACACTGAAGCTTTCTTT.

The DNA of the CDR3 is TGTGCCAGCAGCCTACCGGGACAGAGCACCGGGGAGCTGTTTTTT. It translates to CASSLPGQSTGELFF. The V and J genes are TRBV5-4 and TRBJ2-2, with 7 positions matching TRBD1. CDR1 is SGHNT and CDR2 is YYREEE in the germline V gene (reference sequence). This CDR3 is 15 amino acids long. V lost 4 bases to trimming and J lost 4 bases; unmatched junction nucleotides: 7.

The J gene is TRBJ2-1, the V gene TRBV6-6; no reliable D call. V lost 6 bases, J lost 8 bases, and 11 bases lay in between. CDR1 and CDR2 (germline): MNHNY, SVGAGI (reference sequence). The CDR3 has 12 residues. The DNA of the CDR3 is TGTGCCAGCAGCCTACTGCGCTATGAGCAGTTCTTC. It is translated as CASSLLRYEQFF.

The chain links TRBV18 to TRBJ2-5; tentatively, D is TRBD2 (6 bases). Germline values: CDR1 KGHSH, CDR2 LQKENI. Between the trimmed V and J ends, which lost 3 bases and 3 bases, there was a span of 8 bases. The CDR3 extends over 13 amino acids. The CDR3 DNA sequence: TGTGCCAGCTCACCGGGAGGAAAAGAGACCCAGTACTTC. Translating it yields CASSPGGKETQYF. Full variable domain (outside the CDR3, taken from reference TRBV18 and TRBJ2-5): NAGVMQNPRHLVRRRGQEARLRCSPMKGHSHVYWYRQLPEEGLKFMVYLQKENIIDESGMPKERFSAEFPKEGPSILRIQQVVRGDSAAYFCASSPGGKETQYFGPGTRLLVL.

V usage is TRBV19 and J usage is TRBJ1-1; 9 nucleotides line up with TRBD1. This CDR3 has 17 amino acids. J was trimmed by 4 bases and V by 2 bases; bases with no gene match: 11. CDR1 LNHDA and CDR2 SQIVND come from the germline V gene (reference sequence). In DNA, the CDR3 is TGTGCCAGTAGTATACGAGGACAGGGGACCCGCAGCACTGAAGCTTTCTTT. It specifies CASSIRGQGTRSTEAFF.

The chain links TRBV19 to TRBJ1-4; TRBD1 might be the D (6 bases). Germline CDR1 reads LNHDA; CDR2 reads SQIVND (reference sequence). There are 14 residues in the CDR3. The V and J ends lost 7 bases and 2 bases respectively, with 11 bases between them. The CDR3, as DNA: TGTGCCAGTACCCGACAGGCCACTAATGAAAAACTGTTTTTT. This encodes CASTRQATNEKLFF.

There are many counts of this clone. The chain is built from TRBV6-1 and TRBJ2-5; tentative D call: TRBD1 (6 bases). V lost 5 bases, J lost 9 bases, and 19 bases lay in between. Germline CDR1 reads MNHNS; CDR2 reads SASEGT. The CDR3 length is 14 residues. For the CDR3, the DNA is TGTGCCAGCAGTCTCAGGGGCCGCGGCACCGCCCAGTACTTC. Its protein product is CASSLRGRGTAQYF.

The CDR3 protein is CASSQQGPNTEAFF. In DNA form, the CDR3 reads TGTGCCAGCAGCCAACAGGGGCCGAACACTGAAGCTTTCTTT. V usage is TRBV7-2 and J usage is TRBJ1-1; TRBD1 matches at 7 bases. V was clipped by 5 bases and J by 1 base; unmatched bases: 4. The CDR3 is 14 residues long. Germline V gene sequence: CDR1 SGHTA, CDR2 FQGNSA.

The chain links TRBV7-8 to TRBJ1-1, with D hard to call. The CDR3 runs 16 residues. The germline V and J ends were trimmed by 5 bases and 2 bases, with 18 bases remaining between them. Germline V gives CDR1 SGHVS, CDR2 FQNEAQ. CDR3: CASSPTIGQVNTEAFF. The CDR3 bases are TGTGCCAGCAGCCCTACTATCGGGCAGGTCAACACTGAAGCTTTCTTT.

DNA for the CDR3: TGTGCCAGCAGTGTCCCCGGGGCTAGTTTCTCGAGCGAGCAGTACTTC. Residues: CASSVPGASFSSEQYF. This chain links TRBV28 with TRBJ2-7, with D perhaps given as TRBD1 or TRBD2 (5 bases each). Germline-derived CDR1 and CDR2 are MDHEN and SYDVKM. V lost 5 bases and J 6 bases, leaving 23 bases between the germline ends. The length of the CDR3 is 16 residues.

This chain connects TRBV14 to TRBJ1-2; a weak D match, TRBD1 (6 bases). Trimming took 3 bases from V and 6 from J, leaving 14 bases between them. CDR1 SGHDN and CDR2 FVKESK come from the germline V gene. The CDR3 runs 14 residues. The CDR3 DNA follows: TGTGCCAGCAGCCAGTGGGGGGGGGCCGATGGCTACACCTTC. Protein: CASSQWGGADGYTF.

This clone has more than one count but fewer than ten. The chain employs TRBV5-1 and TRBJ2-1, with D possibly being TRBD1 (6 bases). The germline V gene encodes CDR1 SGHRS and CDR2 YFSETQ. The length of the CDR3 is 15 residues. V dropped 0 bases and J dropped 9 bases, with 16 bases sitting between them. In nucleotides, the CDR3 is TGCGCCAGCAGCTTGGACAGGGACGTGCAAGGTGAGCAGTTCTTC. This codes for CASSLDRDVQGEQFF.

The chain joins TRBV28 to TRBJ2-1, with 14 bases lining up with TRBD2. The CDR3 consists of 17 residues. Germline lookup yields CDR1 MDHEN and CDR2 SYDVKM. J gave up 8 bases and V 4 bases, and 10 bases lay outside the gene matches. The CDR3, as DNA: TGTGCCAGCAGTTACCGACTAGCGGGAGGGGGGTTGGATGAGCAGTTCTTC. Its translation: CASSYRLAGGGLDEQFF. The full variable domain, rest sourced from reference TRBV28 and TRBJ2-1, is DVKVTQSSRYLVKRTGEKVFLECVQDMDHENMFWYRQDPGLGLRLIYFSYDVKMKEKGDIPEGYSVSREKKERFSLILESASTNQTSMYLCASSYRLAGGGLDEQFFGPGTRLTVL.

This chain connects TRBV5-1 to TRBJ2-5; 8 nucleotides align to TRBD1. V lost 0 bases and J lost 4; bases outside the gene matches: 5. Germline assignment: CDR1 SGHRS and CDR2 YFSETQ. The CDR3 is made up of 15 amino acids. The CDR3 nucleotides are TGCGCCAGCAGCTTGGATGGGCAGGGGGCAGAGACCCAGTACTTC. It specifies CASSLDGQGAETQYF.

This clone was counted at least ten times. The chain carries TRBV9 and TRBJ1-2; no definite D call. Germline CDR1 is SGDLS and CDR2 is YYNGEE. Between the trimmed V and J ends, which lost 0 bases and 8 bases, there was a span of 11 bases. The CDR3 has 13 residues. The CDR3 here is CASSVAGFLGYTF. The CDR3 DNA reads TGTGCCAGCAGCGTAGCCGGGTTCTTGGGCTACACCTTC.